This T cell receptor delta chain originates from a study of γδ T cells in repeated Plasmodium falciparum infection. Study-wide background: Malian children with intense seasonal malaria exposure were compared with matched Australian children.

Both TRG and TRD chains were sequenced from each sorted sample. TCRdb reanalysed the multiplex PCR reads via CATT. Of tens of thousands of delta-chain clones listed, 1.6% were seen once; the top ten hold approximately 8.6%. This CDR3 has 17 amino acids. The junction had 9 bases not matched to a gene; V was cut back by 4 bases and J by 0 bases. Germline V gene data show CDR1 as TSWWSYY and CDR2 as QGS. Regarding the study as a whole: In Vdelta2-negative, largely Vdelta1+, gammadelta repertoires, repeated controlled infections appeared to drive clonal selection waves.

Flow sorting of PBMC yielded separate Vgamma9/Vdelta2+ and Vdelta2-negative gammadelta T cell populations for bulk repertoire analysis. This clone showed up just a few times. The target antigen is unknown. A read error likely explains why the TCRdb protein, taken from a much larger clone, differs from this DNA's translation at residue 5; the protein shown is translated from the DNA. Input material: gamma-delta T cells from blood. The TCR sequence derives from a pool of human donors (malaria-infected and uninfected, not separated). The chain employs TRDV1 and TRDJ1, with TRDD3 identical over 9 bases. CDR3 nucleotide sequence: TGTGCTCTTGGGGTATATCTGGGGGATCTATACACCGATAAACTCATCTTT. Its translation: CALGVYLGDLYTDKLIF.